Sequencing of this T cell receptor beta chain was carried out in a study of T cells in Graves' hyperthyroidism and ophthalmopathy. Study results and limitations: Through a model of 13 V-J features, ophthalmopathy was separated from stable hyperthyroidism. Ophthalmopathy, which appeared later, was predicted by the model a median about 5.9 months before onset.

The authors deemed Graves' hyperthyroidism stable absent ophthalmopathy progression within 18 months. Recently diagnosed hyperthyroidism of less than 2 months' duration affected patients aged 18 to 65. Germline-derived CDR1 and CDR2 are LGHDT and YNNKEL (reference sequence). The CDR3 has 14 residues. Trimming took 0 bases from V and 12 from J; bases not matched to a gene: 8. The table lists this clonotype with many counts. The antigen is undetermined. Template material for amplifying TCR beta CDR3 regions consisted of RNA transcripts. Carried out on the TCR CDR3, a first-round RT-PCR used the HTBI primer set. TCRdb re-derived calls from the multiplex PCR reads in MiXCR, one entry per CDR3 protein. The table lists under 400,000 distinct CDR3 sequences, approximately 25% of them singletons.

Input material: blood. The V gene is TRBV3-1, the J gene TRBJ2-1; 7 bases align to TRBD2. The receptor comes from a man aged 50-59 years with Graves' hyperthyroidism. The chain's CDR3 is CASSQDGLAVRQFF. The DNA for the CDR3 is TGTGCCAGCAGCCAAGATGGGCTAGCGGTTAGGCAGTTCTTC.